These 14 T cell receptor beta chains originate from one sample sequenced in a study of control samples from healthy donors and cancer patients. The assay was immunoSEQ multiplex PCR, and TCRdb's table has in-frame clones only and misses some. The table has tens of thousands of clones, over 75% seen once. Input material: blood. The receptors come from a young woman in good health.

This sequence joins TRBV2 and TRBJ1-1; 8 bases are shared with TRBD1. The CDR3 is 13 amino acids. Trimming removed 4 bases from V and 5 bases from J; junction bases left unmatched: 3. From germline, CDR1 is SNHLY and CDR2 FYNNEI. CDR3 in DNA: TGTGCCAGCAGTGGGCAGGGGGCAACTGAAGCTTTCTTT. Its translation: CASSGQGATEAFF. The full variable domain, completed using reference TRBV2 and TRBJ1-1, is EPEVTQTPSHQVTQMGQEVILRCVPISNHLYFYWYRQILGQKVEFLVSFYNNEISEKSEIFDDQFSVERPDGSNFTLKIRSTKLEDSAMYFCASSGQGATEAFFGQGTRLTVV.

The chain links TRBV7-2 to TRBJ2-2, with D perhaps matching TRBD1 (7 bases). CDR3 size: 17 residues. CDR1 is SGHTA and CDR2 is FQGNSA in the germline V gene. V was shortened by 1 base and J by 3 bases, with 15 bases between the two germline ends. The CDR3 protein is CASSLGGLTGYTGELFF. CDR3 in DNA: TGTGCCAGCAGCTTAGGGGGACTGACAGGGTACACCGGGGAGCTGTTTTTT.

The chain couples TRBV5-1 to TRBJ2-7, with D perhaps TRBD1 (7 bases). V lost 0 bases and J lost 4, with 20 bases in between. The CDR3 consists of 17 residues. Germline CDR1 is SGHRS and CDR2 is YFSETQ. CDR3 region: CASSLASSAGGGYEQYF. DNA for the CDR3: TGCGCCAGCAGCTTGGCGAGCTCGGCAGGGGGAGGTTACGAGCAGTACTTC. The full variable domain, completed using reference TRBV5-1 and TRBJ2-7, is KAGVTQTPRYLIKTRGQQVTLSCSPISGHRSVSWYQQTPGQGLQFLFEYFSETQRNKGNFPGRFSGRQFSNSRSEMNVSTLELGDSALYLCASSLASSAGGGYEQYFGPGTRLTVT.

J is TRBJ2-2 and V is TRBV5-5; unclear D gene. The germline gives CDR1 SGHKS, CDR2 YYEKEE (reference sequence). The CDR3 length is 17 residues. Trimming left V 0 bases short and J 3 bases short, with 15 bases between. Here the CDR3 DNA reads TGTGCCAGCAGCTTGGCCCTGGGCACGCTTTACACCGGGGAGCTGTTTTTT. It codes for CASSLALGTLYTGELFF. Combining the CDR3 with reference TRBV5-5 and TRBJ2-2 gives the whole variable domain DAGVTQSPTHLIKTRGQQVTLRCSPISGHKSVSWYQQVLGQGPQFIFQYYEKEERGRGNFPDRFSARQFPNYSSELNVNALLLGDSALYLCASSLALGTLYTGELFFGEGSRLTVL.

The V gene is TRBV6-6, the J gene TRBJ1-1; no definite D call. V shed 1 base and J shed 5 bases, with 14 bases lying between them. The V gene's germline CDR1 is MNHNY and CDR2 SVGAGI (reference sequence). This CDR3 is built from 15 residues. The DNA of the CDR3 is TGTGCCAGCAGTTACTTCGGCTCGTCCGAGACTGAAGCTTTCTTT. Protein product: CASSYFGSSETEAFF.

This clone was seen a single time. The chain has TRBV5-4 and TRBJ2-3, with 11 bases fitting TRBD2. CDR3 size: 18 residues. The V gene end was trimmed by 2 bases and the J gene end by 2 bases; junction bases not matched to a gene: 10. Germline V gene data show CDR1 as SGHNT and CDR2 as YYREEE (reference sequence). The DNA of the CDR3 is TGTGCCAGCAGCTTTGGCCTAGCGGGGGGTGACTTCACAGATACGCAGTATTTT. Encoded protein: CASSFGLAGGDFTDTQYF.

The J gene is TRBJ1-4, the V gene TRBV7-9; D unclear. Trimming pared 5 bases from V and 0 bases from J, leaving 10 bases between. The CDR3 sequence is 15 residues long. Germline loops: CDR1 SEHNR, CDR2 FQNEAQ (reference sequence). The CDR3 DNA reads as TGTGCCAGCAGCCCCCTCGGGTCAACTAATGAAAAACTGTTTTTT. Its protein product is CASSPLGSTNEKLFF.

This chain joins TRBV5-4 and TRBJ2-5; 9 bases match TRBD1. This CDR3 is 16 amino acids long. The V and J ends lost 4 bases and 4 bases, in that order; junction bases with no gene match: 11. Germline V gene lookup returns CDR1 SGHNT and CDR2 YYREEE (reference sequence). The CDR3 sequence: CASSPGTGSARETQYF. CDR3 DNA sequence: TGTGCCAGCAGCCCAGGGACAGGGAGCGCGCGAGAGACCCAGTACTTC.

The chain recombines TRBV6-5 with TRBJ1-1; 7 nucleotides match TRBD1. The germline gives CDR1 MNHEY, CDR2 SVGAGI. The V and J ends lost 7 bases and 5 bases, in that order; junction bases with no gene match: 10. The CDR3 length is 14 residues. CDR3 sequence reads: CASTMDRTETEAFF. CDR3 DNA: TGTGCCAGCACCATGGACAGGACGGAGACTGAAGCTTTCTTT.

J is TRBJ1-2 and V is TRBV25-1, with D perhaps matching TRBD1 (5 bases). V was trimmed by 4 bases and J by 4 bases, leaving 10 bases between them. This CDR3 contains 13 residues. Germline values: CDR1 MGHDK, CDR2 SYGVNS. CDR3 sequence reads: CASSATEAYGYTF. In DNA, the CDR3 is TGTGCCAGCAGTGCGACAGAAGCCTATGGCTACACCTTC.

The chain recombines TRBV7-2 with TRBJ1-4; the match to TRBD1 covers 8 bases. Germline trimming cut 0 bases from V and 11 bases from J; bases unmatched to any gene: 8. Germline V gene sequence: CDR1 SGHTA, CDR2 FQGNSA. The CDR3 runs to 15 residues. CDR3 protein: CASSLAGTGGDKLFF. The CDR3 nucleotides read TGTGCCAGCAGCTTAGCCGGGACAGGAGGAGACAAACTGTTTTTT.

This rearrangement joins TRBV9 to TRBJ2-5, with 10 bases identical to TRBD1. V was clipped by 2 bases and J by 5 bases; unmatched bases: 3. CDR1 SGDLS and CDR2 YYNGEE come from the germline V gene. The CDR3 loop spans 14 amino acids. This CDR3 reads CASSVTDRGETQYF. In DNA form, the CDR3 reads TGTGCCAGCAGCGTCACGGACAGGGGGGAGACCCAGTACTTC.

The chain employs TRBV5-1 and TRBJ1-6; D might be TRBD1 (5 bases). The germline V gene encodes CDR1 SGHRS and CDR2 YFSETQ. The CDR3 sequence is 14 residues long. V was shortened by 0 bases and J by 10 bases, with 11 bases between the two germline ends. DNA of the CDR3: TGCGCCAGCAGCTTGGATGGGACGGAGTCACCCCTCCACTTT. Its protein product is CASSLDGTESPLHF.

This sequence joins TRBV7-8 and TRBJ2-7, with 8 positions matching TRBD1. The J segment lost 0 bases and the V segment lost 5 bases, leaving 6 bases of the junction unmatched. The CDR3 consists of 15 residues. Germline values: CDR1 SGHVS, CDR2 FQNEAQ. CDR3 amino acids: CASSTRQGISYEQYF. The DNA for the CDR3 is TGTGCCAGCAGCACTCGACAGGGGATCTCCTACGAGCAGTACTTC.